Listed below are T cell receptor beta chains from one sample, sequenced in a study of beta chain features in type 1 diabetes. Only in-frame clones appear in the TCRdb table, and some are missing; sequencing was by immunoSEQ multiplex PCR. The repertoire holds fewer than 900,000 clones, with 17% as singletons. Material: naive CD4+ T cells from blood. These receptors came from a woman aged 18-29 years in good health. CDR3s include the opening cysteine and the closing phenylalanine or tryptophan. The order of the fields is V gene, J gene, CDR3 protein.

v_gene: TRBV9; j_gene: TRBJ2-1; CDR3aa: CASSLGTSSYNEQFF
v_gene: TRBV5-6; j_gene: TRBJ1-2; CDR3aa: CASSLNRDGYTF
v_gene: TRBV14; j_gene: TRBJ2-3; CDR3aa: CASSQDRDRSTDTQYF
v_gene: TRBV28; j_gene: TRBJ2-1; CDR3aa: CASSSPRGTSGYNEQFF
v_gene: TRBV19; j_gene: TRBJ1-1; CDR3aa: CASSYSGANTEAFF
v_gene: TRBV4-3; j_gene: TRBJ1-5; CDR3aa: CASSQDLGGDQPQHF
v_gene: TRBV7-3; j_gene: TRBJ1-1; CDR3aa: CASSLAFGTEAFF
v_gene: TRBV28; j_gene: TRBJ1-1; CDR3aa: CASQQGWRTEAFF
v_gene: TRBV5-4; j_gene: TRBJ2-3; CDR3aa: CASRPDRAFLDTQYF
v_gene: TRBV6-6; j_gene: TRBJ2-5; CDR3aa: CASSYRPTVQETQYF
v_gene: TRBV28; j_gene: TRBJ1-1; CDR3aa: CASSIPGGYTEAFF